This T cell receptor beta chain stems from a study of cytomegalovirus exposure and HLA in healthy donors. The CDR3 contains 13 residues. Germline V gives CDR1 MNHEY, CDR2 SVGAGI. Trimming pared 2 bases from V and 4 bases from J, leaving 8 bases between. Study-level results: As a later analysis revealed, the rate of TCR association differed by HLA locus, with DRB1 most and HLA-C fewest. Analyzed later, most CMV-associated TCR beta chains appeared HLA-restricted.

As concerns this clone: Its antigen remains unidentified. This sample includes further DNA sequences coding for the same CDR3.

In the PCR, 60 Vbeta and 13 Jbeta primers were used. Data came from immunoSEQ multiplex PCR; TCRdb stores just in-frame clones and leaves some out. The data show about 150,000 clones, about 76% seen once. The clonotype was recovered from a human donor in good health. Material: PBMCs. The chain joins TRBV6-5 to TRBJ1-2; D gene unclear. The CDR3 DNA follows: TGTGCCAGCAGTTACGGACGGGGCTATGGCTACACCTTC. Protein product: CASSYGRGYGYTF.